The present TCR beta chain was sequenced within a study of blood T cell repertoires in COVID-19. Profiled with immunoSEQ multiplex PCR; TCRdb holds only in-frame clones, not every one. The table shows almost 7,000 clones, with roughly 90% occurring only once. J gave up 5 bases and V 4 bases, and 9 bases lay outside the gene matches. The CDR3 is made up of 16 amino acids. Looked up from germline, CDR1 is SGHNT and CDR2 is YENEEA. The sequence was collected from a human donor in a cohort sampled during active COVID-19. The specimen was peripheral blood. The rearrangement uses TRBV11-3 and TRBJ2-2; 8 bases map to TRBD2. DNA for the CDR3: TGTGCCAGCAGCTCCCCTACTAGCGGAGGGACCGGGGAGCTGTTTTTT. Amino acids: CASSSPTSGGTGELFF.